Below are 29 T cell receptor beta chains sequenced from a single sample in a study of monozygotic twins with inflammatory bowel disease. TCRdb processed the 5' RACE reads again and assigns one entry to each CDR3 protein, with no DNA. The sample's table shows fewer than 550,000 distinct CDR3 sequences. The sequenced sample consisted of blood. The receptor set was obtained from a human donor with ulcerative colitis or Crohn's disease, or a healthy co-twin of an affected twin (not recorded which).

The gene calls are TRBV6-6 and TRBJ1-5; as DNA is missing, the TRBD1 call by TCRdb cannot be tested. Germline V lookup: CDR1 MNHNY, CDR2 SVGAGI (reference sequence). The CDR3 spans 14 residues. The CDR3 protein is CASSRTEVNQPQHF.

J is TRBJ2-1 and V is TRBV5-1; the D call of TRBD1 rests on TCRdb alone, since no DNA is present to check it. Germline assignment: CDR1 SGHRS and CDR2 YFSETQ. The length of the CDR3 is 15 residues. CDR3 loop: CASSLDSRGYNEQFF. Drawing the rest from reference TRBV5-1 and TRBJ2-1, the complete variable domain is KAGVTQTPRYLIKTRGQQVTLSCSPISGHRSVSWYQQTPGQGLQFLFEYFSETQRNKGNFPGRFSGRQFSNSRSEMNVSTLELGDSALYLCASSLDSRGYNEQFFGPGTRLTVL.

The V and J genes are TRBV20-1 and TRBJ1-1; TCRdb calls TRBD1, which cannot be checked without DNA. From germline, CDR1 is DFQATT and CDR2 SNEGSKA (reference sequence). CDR3 length: 12 residues. The CDR3 sequence: CSASGGIAEAFF.

The gene calls are TRBV20-1 and TRBJ1-4; without DNA, the TCRdb call of TRBD1 cannot be checked. Per germline, CDR1 DFQATT and CDR2 SNEGSKA (reference sequence). The CDR3 is made up of 13 amino acids. Here the CDR3 reads CSARHGINEKLFF.

The chain has TRBV7-2 and TRBJ2-3; TCRdb's assignment of TRBD2 cannot be checked, as there is no DNA. This CDR3 region has 13 residues. Germline assignment: CDR1 SGHTA and CDR2 FQGNSA. CDR3: CASSYLAAGVLYF.

The chain couples TRBV12-3 or TRBV12-4 to TRBJ1-1; the D gene TCRdb calls, TRBD1, cannot be checked with no DNA. This CDR3 is built from 16 residues. The CDR3 here is CASSSRPGTGWTEAFF.

The CDR3 reads CASSNSGTSGHSLF. The gene calls are TRBV7-8 and TRBJ2-1; no DNA is available, so the TRBD2 call from TCRdb remains unchecked. The germline V gene encodes CDR1 SGHVS and CDR2 FQNEAQ. The CDR3 extends over 14 amino acids.

The chain employs TRBV28 and TRBJ2-7; TCRdb's D gene call, TRBD1, goes unchecked for lack of DNA. This CDR3 region has 17 residues. In germline, CDR1 is MDHEN, CDR2 SYDVKM. The CDR3 here is CASSNRGAFSASYEQYF.

V usage is TRBV2 and J usage is TRBJ2-1; TCRdb outputs TRBD2, but without DNA this stays unchecked. The CDR3 has 18 residues. Germline assignment: CDR1 SNHLY and CDR2 FYNNEI. Here the CDR3 reads CASGPTLGGGASYNEQFF.

The V call is TRBV6-2 or TRBV6-3, the J call TRBJ2-1; lacking DNA, the TRBD1 call made by TCRdb goes unchecked. The CDR3 contains 18 residues. Looked up from germline, CDR1 is MNHEY and CDR2 is SVGEGT. The CDR3: CASSYSSKLQGGYNEQFF.

This chain connects TRBV7-9 to TRBJ2-3; with no DNA, the TCRdb D assignment of TRBD1 cannot be verified. The CDR3 has 17 amino acids. CDR1 SEHNR and CDR2 FQNEAQ come from the germline V gene (reference sequence). CDR3 loop: CASSLAPQGGQADTQYF.

The rearrangement joins TRBV10-2 to TRBJ2-5; TCRdb's D call of TRBD2 is untestable without DNA. The CDR3 length is 17 residues. Germline CDR1 reads WSHSY; CDR2 reads SAAADI. CDR3: CASSKGLAGGPGETQYF.

The chain recombines TRBV29-1 with TRBJ2-7; the TCRdb call, TRBD1, lacks DNA for checking. Germline V lookup: CDR1 SQVTM, CDR2 ANQGSEA. The CDR3 runs to 16 residues. CDR3: CSVEDLRGQSSYEQYF.

The V and J genes are TRBV2 and TRBJ1-1; TCRdb's D gene call, TRBD1, goes unchecked for lack of DNA. The CDR3 loop spans 14 amino acids. Germline V lookup: CDR1 SNHLY, CDR2 FYNNEI. The CDR3: CASLDKVKNTEAFF.

The J gene is TRBJ2-7, the V gene TRBV6-5; TCRdb's D call of TRBD2 is untestable without DNA. Germline loops: CDR1 MNHEY, CDR2 SVGAGI. CDR3 length: 15 amino acids. CDR3 residues: CASSYRAGPPYEQYF.

The gene calls are TRBV7-9 and TRBJ2-5; the D call of TRBD1 rests on TCRdb alone, since no DNA is present to check it. The CDR3 is 16 amino acids. Germline assignment: CDR1 SEHNR and CDR2 FQNEAQ (reference sequence). CDR3 residues: CASSFGPTGFEETQYF.

The chain joins TRBV10-3 to TRBJ2-1; the D call of TRBD1 rests on TCRdb alone, since no DNA is present to check it. Per germline, CDR1 ENHRY and CDR2 SYGVKD. The CDR3 is made up of 11 amino acids. CDR3 region: CAISKDREQFF.

The genes are TRBV6-2 or TRBV6-3 and TRBJ2-2. Germline CDR1 is MNHEY and CDR2 is SVGEGT. CDR3 length: 14 residues. This CDR3 reads CASSQSVNTGELFF.

The chain has TRBV11-2 and TRBJ2-4; lacking DNA, the TRBD1 call made by TCRdb goes unchecked. This CDR3 has 17 residues. CDR1 is SGHAT and CDR2 is FQNNGV in the germline V gene. This CDR3 is CASSPVWQGMAKNIQYF.

The rearrangement links TRBV5-6 to TRBJ1-2. Germline V gives CDR1 SGHDT, CDR2 YYEEEE. The CDR3 spans 15 residues. The CDR3 loop reads CASSSPAQANYGYTF. The variable domain in full, with the rest retrieved from reference TRBV5-6 and TRBJ1-2, is DAGVTQSPTHLIKTRGQQVTLRCSPKSGHDTVSWYQQALGQGPQFIFQYYEEEERQRGNFPDRFSGHQFPNYSSELNVNALLLGDSALYLCASSSPAQANYGYTFGSGTRLTVV.

The chain joins TRBV30 to TRBJ1-1. The germline V gene encodes CDR1 GTSNPN and CDR2 SVGIG (reference sequence). The CDR3 spans 15 residues. The CDR3 reads CAWSVSVGPGTEAFF. The entire variable domain, with the rest obtained from reference TRBV30 and TRBJ1-1, is as follows: SQTIHQWPATLVQPVGSPLSLECTVEGTSNPNLYWYRQAAGRGLQLLFYSVGIGQISSEVPQNLSASRPQDRQFILSSKKLLLSDSGFYLCAWSVSVGPGTEAFFGQGTRLTVV.

The rearrangement uses TRBV14 and TRBJ2-7; TCRdb designates TRBD1, a call that cannot be tested without DNA. CDR3 length: 16 residues. The germline V gene encodes CDR1 SGHDN and CDR2 FVKESK. The CDR3 sequence: CASSPRSRGLPYEQYF. The whole variable domain, remainder taken from reference TRBV14 and TRBJ2-7, is EAGVTQFPSHSVIEKGQTVTLRCDPISGHDNLYWYRRVMGKEIKFLLHFVKESKQDESGMPNNRFLAERTGGTYSTLKVQPAELEDSGVYFCASSPRSRGLPYEQYFGPGTRLTVT.

The rearrangement joins TRBV9 to TRBJ1-2; TCRdb's D gene call, TRBD1, goes unchecked for lack of DNA. The germline CDR1 and CDR2 sequences are SGDLS and YYNGEE. This CDR3 region has 20 residues. The CDR3 sequence is CASSAPYLGQGLAGGYGYTF.

V gene TRBV7-6 combines with J gene TRBJ1-5; TCRdb proposes TRBD1, but this gene call is untestable without DNA. The CDR3 sequence is 15 residues long. The V gene's germline CDR1 is SGHVS and CDR2 FNYEAQ. CDR3 loop: CASSPRVFSNQPQHF.

The CDR3 protein is CASKINPTNAGELFF. The rearrangement links TRBV5-1 to TRBJ2-2. Germline-derived CDR1 and CDR2 are SGHRS and YFSETQ. The CDR3 extends over 15 amino acids.

This chain uses TRBV12-3 or TRBV12-4 with TRBJ2-1. The CDR3 extends over 14 amino acids. CDR3 loop: CASSLQTGINEQFF.

V and J are TRBV13 and TRBJ2-4; without DNA, the TCRdb call of TRBD1 cannot be checked. This CDR3 spans 14 amino acids. The V gene's germline CDR1 is PRHDT and CDR2 FYEKMQ (reference sequence). The CDR3 region is CASSYRTGKNIQYF.

The chain links TRBV20-1 to TRBJ1-1. The CDR3 has 13 amino acids. CDR1 is DFQATT, CDR2 SNEGSKA, per germline (reference sequence). CDR3 protein: CSAGFPGTSGAFF.

The chain has TRBV20-1 and TRBJ2-3. Per germline, CDR1 DFQATT and CDR2 SNEGSKA (reference sequence). The CDR3 is made up of 11 amino acids. CDR3 amino acids: CSARFIDTQYF.